Sequencing of this T cell receptor beta chain was carried out in a study of T cell responses to AZD1222 COVID-19 vaccine. Findings and limits, study-wide: Unmutated variant regions are reportedly targeted by nearly half of spike-specific TCRs. Clonal diversity may have been underestimated, and the donors were mostly white British, with more females than males. Spike-specific TCR depth and breadth grew after two AZD1222 doses.

Sequencing was performed with immunoSEQ multiplex PCR; in TCRdb, only in-frame clones are kept and a portion is missing. Of some 140,000 clones in the sample, 93% were seen once. V shed 1 base and J shed 7 bases, with 7 bases lying between them. In germline, CDR1 is SEHNR, CDR2 FQNEAQ (reference sequence). The CDR3 is 12 amino acids. Comments on this clone: The target antigen is unknown.

The genes are TRBV7-9 and TRBJ1-1; the D is unclear. Here the sequenced sample was peripheral blood, taken on day 0 of AZD1222 vaccination. The receptor was derived from an adult in good health. CDR3 protein: CASSLEPNEAFF. The CDR3, as DNA: TGTGCCAGCAGCTTAGAACCCAATGAAGCTTTCTTT.